These 22 T cell receptor beta chains share one sample of origin, sequenced in a study of vaccination and CD4 T cells after COVID-19. An Oncomine TCR Beta short-read assay was used to sequence the DNA from cultured CD4+ T cells. TCRdb reanalysed the PCR reads using MiXCR and keeps one entry per CDR3 protein. The sample includes approximately 12,000 distinct CDR3 sequences, roughly 61% of them seen just once. Their antigens are not known. Treatment given: roughly 10-day PBMC culture with coronavirus spike peptide pools or control peptides (ViraFEST assay). The starting material was CD4+ T cells from blood, cultured in vitro, obtained before SARS-CoV-2 vaccination. These receptors were taken from a human donor who had recovered from COVID-19.

The chain has TRBV5-4 and TRBJ1-4; a weak D match, TRBD1 (5 bases). Germline V gene lookup returns CDR1 SGHNT and CDR2 YYREEE (reference sequence). V dropped 3 bases and J dropped 7 bases, with 13 bases sitting between them. The length of the CDR3 is 14 residues. CDR3 residues: CASSSQTDGEKLFF. CDR3 nucleotide sequence: TGTGCCAGCAGCTCCCAGACAGATGGTGAAAAACTGTTTTTT.

The rearrangement joins TRBV24-1 to TRBJ2-1; D ambiguous. Germline V lookup: CDR1 KGHDR, CDR2 SFDVKD. The length of the CDR3 is 15 residues. Deletions cut 4 bases from V and 4 bases from J, with 13 bases between. The DNA of the CDR3 is TGTGCCACCAGTGACCCTGCGGCAGGTTACAATGAGCAGTTCTTC. It codes for CATSDPAAGYNEQFF.

V usage is TRBV19 and J usage is TRBJ2-7; 9 bases match TRBD1. Germline-derived CDR1 and CDR2 are LNHDA and SQIVND (reference sequence). J lost 7 bases, V lost 6 bases, and 13 bases had no gene match. The CDR3 runs 15 residues. CDR3 nucleotides: TGTGCCAGTAGACCCACAGGGGGCCTTAGAGGGGAGCAGTACTTC. The encoded protein is CASRPTGGLRGEQYF.

About this clonotype: Compared with germline, one end of the junction differs, possibly owing to a read error. The CDR3 loop reads CTSSRTSGRFSYTQYF. In nucleotides, the CDR3 is TGTACCAGCAGCAGGACTAGCGGGAGATTCTCATATACGCAGTATTTT. The rearrangement joins TRBV6-2 or TRBV6-3 to TRBJ2-3; 13 nucleotides match TRBD2. The CDR3 contains 16 residues. From germline, CDR1 is MNHEY and CDR2 SVGEGT.

This clonotype came up once. The chain links TRBV6-1 to TRBJ2-3; 12 bases align to TRBD2. CDR1 MNHNS and CDR2 SASEGT come from the germline V gene. The junction had 5 bases not matched to a gene; V was cut back by 3 bases and J by 1 base. The CDR3 has 17 residues. CDR3 in amino acids: CASSEILAGGGTDTQYF. In DNA, the CDR3 is TGTGCCAGCAGTGAGATTCTAGCGGGAGGGGGCACAGATACGCAGTATTTT.

There are a few counts of this clonotype. The chain carries TRBV20-1 and TRBJ2-4; 8 bases agree with TRBD2. J lost 3 bases, V lost 5 bases, and 6 bases had no gene match. CDR1 and CDR2 (germline): DFQATT, SNEGSKA (reference sequence). The CDR3 sequence is 14 residues long. The CDR3 region has the DNA TGCAGTGCTCGTAGCGGGAAAGGCAAAAACATTCAGTACTTC. Translated, it gives CSARSGKGKNIQYF.

The chain uses TRBV6-1 and TRBJ2-2; D might be TRBD2 (6 bases). Per germline, CDR1 MNHNS and CDR2 SASEGT. V lost 0 bases and J lost 7, with 21 bases in between. The CDR3 extends over 18 amino acids. The CDR3 bases are TGTGCCAGCAGTGAAGCGCTGTCCAGGACCGGGGGTCTCGGGGAGCTGTTTTTT. It is translated as CASSEALSRTGGLGELFF.

The chain has TRBV6-1 and TRBJ2-1, with TRBD2 identical over 14 bases. Trimming took 3 bases from V and 6 from J; bases not matched to a gene: 7. This CDR3 spans 17 amino acids. Germline CDR1 and CDR2: MNHNS and SASEGT. The CDR3 DNA sequence: TGTGCCAGCAGTGATCAGGGACTAGCGGGAGTAGGCAATGAGCAGTTCTTC. Encoded protein: CASSDQGLAGVGNEQFF.

This clonotype was counted a few times. The V and J genes are TRBV18 and TRBJ1-1; D gene ambiguous. Germline V gene sequence: CDR1 KGHSH, CDR2 LQKENI. V lost 2 bases to trimming and J lost 1 base, with 5 bases between them. The CDR3 is 13 amino acids. The DNA for the CDR3 is TGTGCCAGCTCACCAACAGCGAACACTGAAGCTTTCTTT. Protein sequence: CASSPTANTEAFF.

The CDR3 region is CASSRAGGESYEQYF. DNA for the CDR3: TGTGCCAGCAGCAGAGCGGGAGGGGAGTCCTACGAGCAGTACTTC. V gene TRBV7-9 combines with J gene TRBJ2-7; 10 bases are a match to TRBD2. This CDR3 region has 15 residues. V was pared by 5 bases and J by 1 base, with 5 bases of the junction left unmatched. Looked up from germline, CDR1 is SEHNR and CDR2 is FQNEAQ (reference sequence).

The chain links TRBV4-2 to TRBJ2-4; tentatively, D is TRBD2 (5 bases). This CDR3 is 15 amino acids long. Germline V gives CDR1 LGHNA, CDR2 YNFKEQ. V was clipped by 3 bases and J by 6 bases, with 15 bases between them. For the CDR3, the DNA is TGTGCCAGCAGCCAGGATCGAGCTAGCAGAAACATTCAGTACTTC. Translating it yields CASSQDRASRNIQYF.

V usage is TRBV7-2 and J usage is TRBJ2-6, with 7 bases fitting TRBD1. Trimming cost V 2 bases and J 0 bases; bases outside gene matches: 7. Germline V CDR1 and CDR2: SGHTA, FQGNSA. This CDR3 is 18 amino acids long. CDR3 DNA: TGTGCCAGCAGCTTATGGGGACAGACCTCCTCTGGGGCCAACGTCCTGACTTTC. This gives the protein CASSLWGQTSSGANVLTF.

This clonotype is judged large (0.1 to 1%). The CDR3 protein is CSAHLGGSETQYF. The CDR3 nucleotides are TGCAGTGCGCATCTCGGGGGTTCGGAGACCCAGTACTTC. This sequence joins TRBV20-1 and TRBJ2-5; tentatively, D is TRBD2 (6 bases). Germline V gene data show CDR1 as DFQATT and CDR2 as SNEGSKA (reference sequence). This CDR3 region has 13 residues. Trimming took off 6 bases at V and 5 bases at J, with 16 bases between the two ends.

The rearrangement links TRBV12-3 or TRBV12-4 to TRBJ2-7; 8 bases map to TRBD1. This CDR3 region has 15 residues. V trimming: 6 bases; J trimming: 3 bases; junction bases outside the gene matches: 10. CDR3 bases: TGTGCCAGCAGCCCAACCATGGACAGGGTCTACGAGCAGTACTTC. It translates to CASSPTMDRVYEQYF.

This chain uses TRBV28 with TRBJ2-7; possibly TRBD1 for D (6 bases). Per the germline V gene, CDR1 is MDHEN and CDR2 is SYDVKM. V was clipped by 4 bases and J by 0 bases, with 19 bases between them. The CDR3 has 17 amino acids. CDR3 loop: CASSSPPGAPSSYEQYF. CDR3 DNA sequence: TGTGCCAGCAGTTCCCCCCCAGGGGCGCCAAGCTCCTACGAGCAGTACTTC.

The V gene is TRBV7-2, the J gene TRBJ2-2, with 9 bases that match TRBD2. Germline loops: CDR1 SGHTA, CDR2 FQGNSA. The CDR3 is 15 residues long. The V segment lost 7 bases and the J segment 5 bases; nucleotides outside the gene matches: 8. The CDR3, as DNA: TGTGCCAGCACCGTCCTAGCGGGAAGTACCGGGGAGCTGTTTTTT. Translation: CASTVLAGSTGELFF.

The chain couples TRBV20-1 to TRBJ1-5, with D maybe TRBD1 (5 bases). This CDR3 has 13 amino acids. Germline assignment: CDR1 DFQATT and CDR2 SNEGSKA (reference sequence). Trimming pared 0 bases from V and 3 bases from J, leaving 6 bases between. CDR3 nucleotides: TGCAGTGCTAGAGAGGACAACAATCAGCCCCAGCATTTT. Translating it yields CSAREDNNQPQHF.

The genes are TRBV28 and TRBJ2-5; TRBD2 agrees at 8 bases. J lost 5 bases, V lost 5 bases, and 7 bases had no gene match. Germline-derived CDR1 and CDR2 are MDHEN and SYDVKM. The CDR3 length is 14 residues. In nucleotides, the CDR3 is TGTGCCAGCAGTCGGGGGGGGCGATGGGAGACCCAGTACTTC. This translates into CASSRGGRWETQYF.

In this sample, this clonotype turned up once. The J gene is TRBJ2-7, the V gene TRBV15, with D perhaps matching TRBD1 (6 bases). Looked up from germline, CDR1 is LNHNV and CDR2 is YYDKDF (reference sequence). The CDR3 spans 15 residues. Trimming took off 0 bases at V and 3 bases at J, with 12 bases between the two ends. The CDR3 region has the DNA TGTGCCACCAGCAGAGATCGGCAGGGGTTCTACGAGCAGTACTTC. Translating gives CATSRDRQGFYEQYF.

The CDR3 nucleotides read TGTGCCAGTAGTTCAGCATGGAATAGCAATCAGCCCCAGCATTTT. Its translation is CASSSAWNSNQPQHF. The chain carries TRBV19 and TRBJ1-5; no reliable D call. The CDR3 sequence is 15 residues long. Trimming left V 5 bases short and J 0 bases short, with 11 bases between. The germline CDR1 and CDR2 sequences are LNHDA and SQIVND (reference sequence).

This chain's CDR3 is CASSYLGTGAINSPLHF. The CDR3 DNA reads as TGTGCCAGCAGTTACTTGGGGACAGGGGCTATTAATTCACCCCTCCACTTT. The gene calls are TRBV6-5 and TRBJ1-6; 10 nucleotides match TRBD1. The CDR3 is 17 residues long. Germline V gene sequence: CDR1 MNHEY, CDR2 SVGAGI. J was trimmed by 6 bases and V by 1 base; bases with no gene match: 6.

The chain uses TRBV6-1 and TRBJ2-7; D may be TRBD1 or TRBD2 (6 bases each). Trimming stripped 3 bases from V and 6 bases from J, with 18 bases between. The CDR3 has 15 residues. The germline gives CDR1 MNHNS, CDR2 SASEGT. The CDR3 nucleotides are TGTGCCAGCAGTGATAGGGTCGAGGGGGGCTCCGAGCAGTACTTC. This encodes CASSDRVEGGSEQYF.